Sequencing of this T cell receptor (beta chain) was carried out in a study of shared clonotypes between healthy human individuals. The CDR3 length is 13 residues. Germline lookup yields CDR1 ENHRY and CDR2 SYGVKD. V gave up 10 bases and J gave up 3 bases, with 16 bases separating them. Deep was the level at which the assay was run. Assay used: immunoSEQ multiplex PCR; TCRdb lists only in-frame clones, some missing. The sample carries roughly 2 million clones, 85% to 95% recorded once. This receptor was obtained from a man aged 18-30 years in good health. Sample: naive CD4+ T cells sorted from blood. The sample's subset: CD45RA+ positively selected. V gene TRBV10-3 combines with J gene TRBJ2-7, with D uncertain. In DNA, the CDR3 is TGTGCCACGGGCCGGAGCGAAGTCTACGAGCAGTACTTC. It encodes CATGRSEVYEQYF.